This record concerns one T cell receptor beta chain sequence. The antigen is unknown. Libraries were prepared by immunoSEQ multiplex PCR; TCRdb keeps only in-frame clonotypes and omits some of them. The sample has around 94,000 clones, 85% to 90% seen once. Per germline, CDR1 ENHRY and CDR2 SYGVKD. The V and J ends lost 6 bases and 8 bases, in that order; junction bases with no gene match: 7. The CDR3 runs to 15 residues. These data are taken from a study of T cell responses to AZD1222 COVID-19 vaccine. Study findings and constraints: The study found vaccine-associated CD4 TCRs spanning spike, dominant at 160-218 and 743-854. Most donors were white British and more were female, and clonal diversity was possibly underestimated. A reported finding is that nearly half of spike-specific TCRs target unmutated variant regions.

The origin of this receptor is an adult in good health. The source material was peripheral blood, sampled on day 0 of AZD1222 vaccination. The chain carries TRBV10-3 and TRBJ1-6; 10 positions match TRBD1. CDR3 DNA sequence: TGTGCCATCAGCCAGGGACAGGGGTCCTATTCACCCCTCCACTTT. It translates to CAISQGQGSYSPLHF.